These 24 T cell receptor beta chains originate from one sample sequenced in a study of blood T cell repertoires in COVID-19. Data came from immunoSEQ multiplex PCR; TCRdb stores just in-frame clones and leaves some out. The sample has approximately 140,000 clones, about nine tenths seen once. What was sequenced was peripheral blood. The source is a man older than 75 with acute or convalescent COVID-19.

This chain links TRBV19 with TRBJ2-5; D is unresolved. V was clipped by 4 bases and J by 3 bases, with 9 bases between them. CDR3 size: 13 residues. Germline CDR1 reads LNHDA; CDR2 reads SQIVND (reference sequence). The CDR3, as DNA: TGTGCCAGTAGTAGTACTTTGAAAGAGACCCAGTACTTC. Translation gives CASSSTLKETQYF.

The chain is built from TRBV9 and TRBJ1-1; no definite D call. Trimming took off 0 bases at V and 5 bases at J, with 11 bases between the two ends. There are 14 residues in the CDR3. CDR1 SGDLS and CDR2 YYNGEE come from the germline V gene. The CDR3 here is CASSVAEGRTEAFF. The CDR3 DNA sequence: TGTGCCAGCAGCGTAGCTGAGGGCCGGACTGAAGCTTTCTTT.

The rearrangement joins TRBV2 to TRBJ1-1; maybe TRBD1 (6 bases). The CDR3 length is 15 residues. Trimming left V 7 bases short and J 0 bases short, with 15 bases between. Germline CDR1 is SNHLY and CDR2 is FYNNEI. The CDR3, as DNA: TGTGCCAGCACCAAGCAGGGGCTTATGAACACTGAAGCTTTCTTT. It yields the protein CASTKQGLMNTEAFF. Together with reference TRBV2 and TRBJ1-1, the CDR3 gives the full variable domain: EPEVTQTPSHQVTQMGQEVILRCVPISNHLYFYWYRQILGQKVEFLVSFYNNEISEKSEIFDDQFSVERPDGSNFTLKIRSTKLEDSAMYFCASTKQGLMNTEAFFGQGTRLTVV.

The V gene is TRBV19, the J gene TRBJ2-2; the D gene is possibly TRBD2 (6 bases). V lost 4 bases and J 6 bases, leaving 15 bases between the germline ends. Germline loops: CDR1 LNHDA, CDR2 SQIVND (reference sequence). The CDR3 runs 15 residues. The DNA for the CDR3 is TGTGCCAGTAGTACCAGCGGGTTGGGGGCCGGGGAGCTGTTTTTT. Its translation: CASSTSGLGAGELFF. Combining the CDR3 with reference TRBV19 and TRBJ2-2 gives the whole variable domain DGGITQSPKYLFRKEGQNVTLSCEQNLNHDAMYWYRQDPGQGLRLIYYSQIVNDFQKGDIAEGYSVSREKKESFPLTVTSAQKNPTAFYLCASSTSGLGAGELFFGEGSRLTVL.

J is TRBJ2-5 and V is TRBV11-2; TRBD2 matches at 7 bases. The germline CDR1 and CDR2 sequences are SGHAT and FQNNGV. The CDR3 is 15 residues long. With V trimmed by 8 bases and J by 4 bases, 13 bases remained unmatched. The CDR3: CASRGTRLAIETQYF. CDR3 nucleotides: TGTGCCAGCCGCGGAACTCGACTAGCTATAGAGACCCAGTACTTC.

The V call is TRBV18, the J call TRBJ1-4; 10 bases map to TRBD1. The germline gives CDR1 KGHSH, CDR2 LQKENI. CDR3 length equals 14 residues. With 2 bases clipped from V and 8 bases from J, the junction kept 2 bases outside the gene matches. The CDR3 sequence is CASSPGTGAEKLFF. In nucleotides, the CDR3 is TGTGCCAGCTCACCAGGGACAGGGGCCGAAAAACTGTTTTTT.

The rearrangement links TRBV2 to TRBJ2-7, with 8 bases lining up with TRBD1. CDR1 and CDR2 (germline): SNHLY, FYNNEI. Unmatched junction bases numbered 6, after V lost 8 bases and J lost 3 bases. This CDR3 comprises 13 residues. The DNA for the CDR3 is TGTGCCAGCGACCGGGACAGGCTCTACGAGCAGTACTTC. Its protein is CASDRDRLYEQYF.

The rearrangement links TRBV9 to TRBJ2-3; 9 bases line up with TRBD1. The CDR3 spans 15 residues. V lost 3 bases to trimming and J lost 2 bases; unmatched junction nucleotides: 4. In germline, CDR1 is SGDLS, CDR2 YYNGEE. The CDR3 loop reads CASSARTGDTDTQYF. The CDR3 DNA is TGTGCCAGCAGCGCCAGGACAGGGGACACAGATACGCAGTATTTT.

This clone was seen repeatedly, ten times or more. This rearrangement joins TRBV12-3 or TRBV12-4 to TRBJ1-4; D ambiguous. Deletions cut 8 bases from V and 1 base from J, with 5 bases between. This CDR3 has 12 amino acids. The CDR3 protein is CASCRTNEKLFF. DNA for the CDR3: TGTGCCAGCTGTAGAACTAATGAAAAACTGTTTTTT.

The chain has TRBV5-1 and TRBJ2-3; the match to TRBD1 covers 9 bases. The germline V gene has CDR1 SGHRS and CDR2 YFSETQ. CDR3 length: 16 amino acids. The V segment lost 2 bases and the J segment 3 bases; nucleotides outside the gene matches: 7. CDR3 sequence: CASSFWAGTGTDTQYF. The CDR3 DNA is TGCGCCAGCAGCTTTTGGGCCGGGACAGGGACAGATACGCAGTATTTT.

In its sample, this clone was seen a few times. This chain links TRBV18 with TRBJ2-7; 10 positions agree with TRBD2. The CDR3 consists of 14 residues. The germline V gene has CDR1 KGHSH and CDR2 LQKENI. The ends lost 5 bases at V and 3 bases at J; junction bases unmatched: 4. Here the CDR3 reads CASSGLAVGYEQYF. CDR3 bases: TGTGCCAGCTCAGGACTAGCGGTGGGCTACGAGCAGTACTTC.

The rearrangement joins TRBV28 to TRBJ1-2, with D possibly TRBD1 on 5 matching bases. The length of the CDR3 is 16 residues. V was shortened by 2 bases and J by 2 bases, with 15 bases between the two germline ends. Per germline, CDR1 MDHEN and CDR2 SYDVKM. The CDR3 nucleotides read TGTGCCAGCAGTTTAGGGCAGGGAGGAGTCAACTATGGCTACACCTTC. As protein: CASSLGQGGVNYGYTF.

The chain combines TRBV6-5 with TRBJ2-7; no definite D call. This CDR3 comprises 11 residues. Germline values: CDR1 MNHEY, CDR2 SVGAGI. Trimming stripped 5 bases from V and 3 bases from J, with 5 bases between. The CDR3 spells CASSTYYEQYF. CDR3 nucleotides: TGTGCCAGCAGTACTTACTACGAGCAGTACTTC.

The chain has TRBV5-1 and TRBJ1-6, with 7 bases identical to TRBD1. The junction had 8 bases not matched to a gene; V was cut back by 4 bases and J by 10 bases. Germline loops: CDR1 SGHRS, CDR2 YFSETQ. This CDR3 is built from 14 residues. The CDR3 DNA is TGCGCCAGCAGCCAAGGGGACAGTCGGTCACCCCTCCACTTT. It translates to CASSQGDSRSPLHF.

This clone was seen once. V is TRBV6-4 and J is TRBJ2-2; 8 positions match TRBD2. Germline loops: CDR1 MRHNA, CDR2 SNTAGT. The CDR3 runs 16 residues. With 6 bases clipped from V and 4 bases from J, the junction kept 10 bases outside the gene matches. The DNA of the CDR3 is TGTGCCAGCAGCCCCTCCGGGGGGGCGCGCACCGGGGAGCTGTTTTTT. It is translated as CASSPSGGARTGELFF.

The chain couples TRBV28 to TRBJ2-7; 10 nucleotides line up with TRBD2. The junction had 6 bases not matched to a gene; V was cut back by 3 bases and J by 4 bases. CDR1 and CDR2 (germline): MDHEN, SYDVKM. This CDR3 is built from 15 residues. The DNA of the CDR3 is TGTGCCAGCAGTTTCCCGGGACTAGCGAAGTACGAGCAGTACTTC. Its translation is CASSFPGLAKYEQYF.

The V call is TRBV5-6, the J call TRBJ2-1; TRBD2 matches at 8 bases. Germline V CDR1 and CDR2: SGHDT, YYEEEE. The CDR3 consists of 17 residues. V lost 1 base, J lost 2 bases, and 8 bases stayed unmatched. DNA for the CDR3: TGTGCCAGCAGCTTGTTACGGGGGGGCCCTACCTACAATGAGCAGTTCTTC. Translated: CASSLLRGGPTYNEQFF.

This chain connects TRBV7-8 to TRBJ1-4; possibly TRBD1 for D (6 bases). CDR1 is SGHVS, CDR2 FQNEAQ, per germline. V dropped 2 bases and J dropped 7 bases, with 14 bases sitting between them. The CDR3 contains 15 residues. CDR3 in DNA: TGTGCCAGCAGCTTATCTAGCAGGGGATCTGAAAAACTGTTTTTT. Encoded protein: CASSLSSRGSEKLFF.

This rearrangement joins TRBV12-3 or TRBV12-4 to TRBJ1-4; TRBD1 might be the D (6 bases). Between the trimmed V and J ends, which lost 3 bases and 11 bases, there was a span of 13 bases. The CDR3 contains 13 residues. The CDR3 reads CASSLIHRDKLFF. The CDR3 DNA reads TGTGCCAGCAGTTTGATCCACAGGGACAAACTGTTTTTT.

The rearrangement uses TRBV4-1 and TRBJ1-5; D unclear. Germline V gene sequence: CDR1 MGHRA, CDR2 YSYEKL. CDR3 size: 16 residues. V dropped 0 bases and J dropped 0 bases, with 9 bases sitting between them. The CDR3 here is CASSQDLFPSNQPQHF. The DNA of the CDR3 is TGCGCCAGCAGCCAAGATCTGTTCCCTAGCAATCAGCCCCAGCATTTT.

The J gene is TRBJ2-1, the V gene TRBV30, with 9 bases aligning to TRBD1. The V segment lost 8 bases and the J segment 8 bases; nucleotides outside the gene matches: 13. This CDR3 contains 14 residues. Germline V gene lookup returns CDR1 GTSNPN and CDR2 SVGIG (reference sequence). The CDR3 DNA reads TGTGCCGGATACCGGGACAGGGTGTCGTATGAGCAGTTCTTC. Translation: CAGYRDRVSYEQFF. Full variable domain (rest looked up from reference TRBV30 and TRBJ2-1): SQTIHQWPATLVQPVGSPLSLECTVEGTSNPNLYWYRQAAGRGLQLLFYSVGIGQISSEVPQNLSASRPQDRQFILSSKKLLLSDSGFYLCAGYRDRVSYEQFFGPGTRLTVL.

This clone appeared once. The V gene is TRBV30, the J gene TRBJ2-7, with 9 bases matching TRBD2. J lost 3 bases, V lost 0 bases, and 9 bases had no gene match. The CDR3 is 16 amino acids. CDR1 GTSNPN and CDR2 SVGIG come from the germline V gene (reference sequence). The CDR3 DNA reads as TGTGCCTGGAGTGTACGGGAGCGGGGGGCTCTCTACGAGCAGTACTTC. It codes for CAWSVRERGALYEQYF.

The rearrangement uses TRBV2 and TRBJ1-5; TRBD1 agrees at 9 bases. The CDR3 covers 13 residues. The germline CDR1 and CDR2 sequences are SNHLY and FYNNEI. Trimming at V came to 7 bases and at J to 6 bases, leaving 4 bases not matched to a gene. The CDR3 loop is CASNRGLIQPQHF. The CDR3 coding sequence is TGTGCCAGCAACAGGGGGCTTATTCAGCCCCAGCATTTT.

This chain connects TRBV6-5 to TRBJ1-2; 7 bases align to TRBD1. The trim removed 6 bases at V and 1 base at J, leaving 5 bases unmatched. The germline V gene has CDR1 MNHEY and CDR2 SVGAGI. The CDR3 is 14 residues long. The CDR3 sequence: CASSRDRINYGYTF. As DNA, the CDR3 is TGTGCCAGCAGCCGGGACAGAATTAACTATGGCTACACCTTC.